This entry concerns a single TCR beta chain. Antigen: not known. These data originate in a study of PD-1 blockade in classical Hodgkin lymphoma. Every patient experienced relapse after autologous stem cell transplantation, and brentuximab vedotin exposure varied. The germline V gene has CDR1 SGHRS and CDR2 YFSETQ. The CDR3 runs to 14 residues. V was cut by 0 bases and J by 4 bases, with 10 bases left in between. Produced via immunoSEQ multiplex PCR; TCRdb's table is partial and in-frame only. The sample has some 31,000 clones; under 75% are singletons. Study conclusions and caveats: Exclusion removed patients who began nivolumab under 1 year after ASCT. Repertoires differed for reasons still undefined, possibly disease activity or prior therapy. Baseline diversity was lower in partial responders and progressors than complete responders.

This chain joins TRBV5-1 and TRBJ1-2, with a tentative D call TRBD1 (5 bases). This receptor was identified in a human donor with classical Hodgkin lymphoma. Sample: peripheral blood mononuclear cells (PBMCs), taken before the second cycle of nivolumab. CDR3 loop: CASSLDQGLYGYTF. As DNA, the CDR3 is TGCGCCAGCAGCTTGGATCAGGGCCTCTATGGCTACACCTTC. Full variable domain (missing parts from reference TRBV5-1 and TRBJ1-2): KAGVTQTPRYLIKTRGQQVTLSCSPISGHRSVSWYQQTPGQGLQFLFEYFSETQRNKGNFPGRFSGRQFSNSRSEMNVSTLELGDSALYLCASSLDQGLYGYTFGSGTRLTVV.